What follows is one TCR beta chain and its context. As yet, its antigen is unknown. The assay was immunoSEQ multiplex PCR, and TCRdb's table has in-frame clones only and misses some. The sample lists around 60,000 clones, around 80% seen once, with less than 7.5% in the top ten. Time point reported: blood 2 weeks post-SBRT. Treatment indicated: 15 Gy SBRT to primary tumor, nephrectomy 4 weeks later. Blood was sampled at baseline, 2 weeks and 4 weeks after SBRT. The source of the sample is a study of radiation and T cells in renal cell carcinoma. Germline assignment: CDR1 MNHNS and CDR2 SASEGT. The CDR3 sequence is 13 residues long. Trimming pared 2 bases from V and 8 bases from J, leaving 12 bases between. Overall study results and limits: Top tumor clonotypes rose in blood 2 weeks post-radiation, then contracted.

The chain couples TRBV6-1 to TRBJ1-2, with D tentatively TRBD1 (6 bases). Sequences were derived from blood, sampled from a patient whose treatment included radiotherapy and nephrectomy. The TCR originated in a man between 60 and 70 years old with renal cell carcinoma. In DNA, the CDR3 is TGTGCCAGCAGTGAAACGGGGGCATGGGGCTACACCTTC. Protein sequence: CASSETGAWGYTF.